Listed below are T cell receptor beta chains from one sample, sequenced in a study of blood T cell repertoires in COVID-19. Produced via immunoSEQ multiplex PCR; TCRdb's table is partial and in-frame only. This table holds approximately 180,000 clones, 65% to 90% found once. The material sequenced was PBMCs or T cells enriched from blood (not recorded which). The receptors come from a woman aged 60-75 years with acute COVID-19. Each CDR3 is given with its conserved first and last residue. Fields, in order: D gene, clone size, J gene, V gene, CDR3 DNA, CDR3 protein. D genes are given only for firm matches. Expanded clones get a size class; other rows say once, few or many, or leave the size out.

D gene: -; clone size: -; J gene: TRBJ1-4; V gene: TRBV5-5; CDR3 DNA: TGTGCCAGCAGAACGGACCCGGGGGGTGAAAAACTGTTTTTT; CDR3 protein: CASRTDPGGEKLFF
D gene: -; clone size: -; J gene: TRBJ2-4; V gene: TRBV28; CDR3 DNA: TGTGCCAGCAGTTTATTCGCGAACATTCAGTACTTC; CDR3 protein: CASSLFANIQYF
D gene: -; clone size: -; J gene: TRBJ1-5; V gene: TRBV28; CDR3 DNA: TGTGCCATCCTCATGGGGGGGAATAGCAATCAGCCCCAGCATTTT; CDR3 protein: CAILMGGNSNQPQHF
D gene: TRBD1; clone size: -; J gene: TRBJ1-5; V gene: TRBV6-2/TRBV6-3; CDR3 DNA: TGTGCCAGCAGTCGGGACAGTCGTTATGACCAGCCCCAGCATTTT; CDR3 protein: CASSRDSRYDQPQHF
D gene: TRBD2; clone size: -; J gene: TRBJ2-2; V gene: TRBV4-3; CDR3 DNA: TGCGCCAGCAGCCAAGATACGGGGGGGAGCACCGGGGAGCTGTTTTTT; CDR3 protein: CASSQDTGGSTGELFF
D gene: -; clone size: many; J gene: TRBJ2-3; V gene: TRBV20-1; CDR3 DNA: TGCAGTGCTAGTCGGTATGGGGCTCCCTCTTTCCTCTTAGACACAGATACGCAGTATTTT; CDR3 protein: CSASRYGAPSFLLDTDTQYF
D gene: TRBD1; clone size: -; J gene: TRBJ1-1; V gene: TRBV6-4; CDR3 DNA: TGTGCCAGCAGAGCTACAAGGACAGGGGTTAACACTGAAGCTTTCTTT; CDR3 protein: CASRATRTGVNTEAFF
D gene: TRBD1; clone size: -; J gene: TRBJ1-6; V gene: TRBV27; CDR3 DNA: TGTGCCAGCAGTTTAGGGGGACAGGGGTTTTCACCCCTCCACTTT; CDR3 protein: CASSLGGQGFSPLHF
D gene: -; clone size: -; J gene: TRBJ1-6; V gene: TRBV6-2/TRBV6-3; CDR3 DNA: TGTGCCAGCAGTTACATGGGCCGTTCTACTTCACCCCTCCACTTT; CDR3 protein: CASSYMGRSTSPLHF
D gene: -; clone size: once; J gene: TRBJ1-2; V gene: TRBV6-5; CDR3 DNA: TGTGCCAGCAGTCCCTCAGGGGAGGGGGGTTATGGCTACACCTTC; CDR3 protein: CASSPSGEGGYGYTF
D gene: TRBD1; clone size: -; J gene: TRBJ2-7; V gene: TRBV9; CDR3 DNA: TGTGCCAGCAGCGTATTAGGGCAGGGGGCATCGGGCGAGCAGTACTTC; CDR3 protein: CASSVLGQGASGEQYF
D gene: -; clone size: -; J gene: TRBJ2-2; V gene: TRBV30; CDR3 DNA: TGTGCCGGCAAGGAGGTCCAAGGCGGGGAGCTGTTTTTT; CDR3 protein: CAGKEVQGGELFF
D gene: TRBD1; clone size: few; J gene: TRBJ1-4; V gene: TRBV28; CDR3 DNA: TGTGCCAGCAGTTTACCAAGCTGGGGACAGGGGGCAACTAATGAAAAACTGTTTTTT; CDR3 protein: CASSLPSWGQGATNEKLFF
D gene: TRBD2; clone size: -; J gene: TRBJ2-1; V gene: TRBV11-2; CDR3 DNA: TGTGCCAGCAGCGTAAGTGCGGGAGGGCTCGGCAATGAGCAGTTCTTC; CDR3 protein: CASSVSAGGLGNEQFF
D gene: -; clone size: -; J gene: TRBJ1-1; V gene: TRBV29-1; CDR3 DNA: TGCAGCGTTGAATCCCGCGGGAACACTGAAGCTTTCTTT; CDR3 protein: CSVESRGNTEAFF
D gene: -; clone size: few; J gene: TRBJ1-4; V gene: TRBV7-9; CDR3 DNA: TGTGCCAGCAGTGCGGACCGAGGGAAACTGTTTTTT; CDR3 protein: CASSADRGKLFF
D gene: -; clone size: -; J gene: TRBJ1-1; V gene: TRBV7-8; CDR3 DNA: TGTGCCAGCAGCTTAGCGAGTGGGAGCACTGAAGCTTTCTTT; CDR3 protein: CASSLASGSTEAFF
D gene: -; clone size: -; J gene: TRBJ2-2; V gene: TRBV6-2/TRBV6-3; CDR3 DNA: TGTGCCAGCAGTTATCGGTCCCGTGGCACCGGGGAGCTGTTTTTT; CDR3 protein: CASSYRSRGTGELFF
D gene: -; clone size: -; J gene: TRBJ1-3; V gene: TRBV5-5; CDR3 DNA: TGTGCCAGCAGCTCCGACTATGGATCATGGAACACCATATATTTT; CDR3 protein: CASSSDYGSWNTIYF
D gene: TRBD2; clone size: -; J gene: TRBJ2-1; V gene: TRBV29-1; CDR3 DNA: TGCAGCGTTTTCCTAGCGGTCTCCTACAATGAGCAGTTCTTC; CDR3 protein: CSVFLAVSYNEQFF
D gene: TRBD2; clone size: -; J gene: TRBJ2-2; V gene: TRBV9; CDR3 DNA: TGTGCCAGCAGCTCCGGAACTAGCGGGAGATCGGCCGGGGAGCTGTTTTTT; CDR3 protein: CASSSGTSGRSAGELFF
D gene: TRBD1; clone size: -; J gene: TRBJ1-1; V gene: TRBV27; CDR3 DNA: TGTGCCAGCAGTCTTCGGACAGGGAATGATAGGAGCACTGAAGCTTTCTTT; CDR3 protein: CASSLRTGNDRSTEAFF
D gene: -; clone size: -; J gene: TRBJ2-1; V gene: TRBV9; CDR3 DNA: TGTGCCAGCAGCGTAGGAGGGGGGGCCCGAGAGCAGTTCTTC; CDR3 protein: CASSVGGGAREQFF
D gene: TRBD2; clone size: -; J gene: TRBJ2-5; V gene: TRBV10-1; CDR3 DNA: TGCGCCACCAAATTATTCCCGGCGAGAGCGGGGGAGACCCAGTACTTC; CDR3 protein: CATKLFPARAGETQYF
D gene: -; clone size: -; J gene: TRBJ1-6; V gene: TRBV5-1; CDR3 DNA: TGCGCCAGCAGCTTTAAGGGAGAGAATTCACCCCTCCACTTT; CDR3 protein: CASSFKGENSPLHF
D gene: -; clone size: once; J gene: TRBJ1-1; V gene: TRBV5-5; CDR3 DNA: TGTGCCAGCAGCTTGTTTACGATTGAGTCTGAAGCTTTCTTT; CDR3 protein: CASSLFTIESEAFF